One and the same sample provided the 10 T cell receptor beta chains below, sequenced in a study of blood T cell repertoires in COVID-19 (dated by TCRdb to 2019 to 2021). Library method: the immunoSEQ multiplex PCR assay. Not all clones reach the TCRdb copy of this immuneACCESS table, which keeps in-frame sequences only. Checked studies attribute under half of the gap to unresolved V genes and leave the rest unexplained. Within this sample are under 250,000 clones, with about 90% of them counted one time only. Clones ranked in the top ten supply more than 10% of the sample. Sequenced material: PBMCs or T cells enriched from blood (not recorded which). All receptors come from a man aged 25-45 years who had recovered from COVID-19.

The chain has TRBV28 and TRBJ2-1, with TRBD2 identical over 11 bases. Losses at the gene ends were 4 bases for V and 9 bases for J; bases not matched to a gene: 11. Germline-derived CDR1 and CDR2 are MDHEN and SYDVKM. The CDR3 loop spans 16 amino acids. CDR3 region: CASSSPVAGGPVEQFF. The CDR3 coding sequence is TGTGCCAGCAGTTCACCGGTAGCGGGAGGGCCGGTTGAGCAGTTCTTC.

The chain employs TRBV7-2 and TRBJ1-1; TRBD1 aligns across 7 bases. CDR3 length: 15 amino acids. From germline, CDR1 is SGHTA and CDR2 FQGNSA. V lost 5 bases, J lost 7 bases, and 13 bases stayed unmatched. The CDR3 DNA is TGTGCCAGCAGCGCCGTTTTGACAGGGAGGAGTGAAGCTTTCTTT. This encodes CASSAVLTGRSEAFF.

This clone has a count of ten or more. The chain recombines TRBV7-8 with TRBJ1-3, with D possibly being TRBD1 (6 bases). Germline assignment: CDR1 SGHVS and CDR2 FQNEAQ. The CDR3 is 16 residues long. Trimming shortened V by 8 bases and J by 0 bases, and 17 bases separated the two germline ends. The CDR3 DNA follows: TGTGCCAGCGGCGAGGACAGAAGTTACTCTGGAAACACCATATATTTT. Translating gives CASGEDRSYSGNTIYF.

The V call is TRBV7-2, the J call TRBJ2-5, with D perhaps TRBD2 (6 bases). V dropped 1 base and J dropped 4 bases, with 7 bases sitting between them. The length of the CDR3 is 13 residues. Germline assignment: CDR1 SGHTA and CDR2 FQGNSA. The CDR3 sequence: CASSLVGRETQYF. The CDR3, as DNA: TGTGCCAGCAGCTTAGTCGGGAGAGAGACCCAGTACTTC.

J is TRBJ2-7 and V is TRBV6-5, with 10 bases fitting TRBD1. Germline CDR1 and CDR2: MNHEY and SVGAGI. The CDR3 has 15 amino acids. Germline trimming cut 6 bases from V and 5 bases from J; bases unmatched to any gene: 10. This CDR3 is CASSGMTGGADEQYF. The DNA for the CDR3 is TGTGCCAGCAGCGGAATGACAGGGGGCGCGGACGAGCAGTACTTC.

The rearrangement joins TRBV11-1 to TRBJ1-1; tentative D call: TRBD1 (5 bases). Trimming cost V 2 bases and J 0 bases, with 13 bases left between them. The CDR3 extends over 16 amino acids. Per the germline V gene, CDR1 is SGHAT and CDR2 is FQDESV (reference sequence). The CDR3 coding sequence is TGTGCCAGCAGCTTAATCGGGGGGTCAATGAACACTGAAGCTTTCTTT. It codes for CASSLIGGSMNTEAFF.

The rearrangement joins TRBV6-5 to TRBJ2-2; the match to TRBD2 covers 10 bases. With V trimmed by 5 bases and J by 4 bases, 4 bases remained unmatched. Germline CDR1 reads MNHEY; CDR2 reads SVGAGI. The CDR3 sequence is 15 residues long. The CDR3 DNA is TGTGCCAGCAGTAACCTAGCGGGAGTCACCGGGGAGCTGTTTTTT. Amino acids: CASSNLAGVTGELFF.

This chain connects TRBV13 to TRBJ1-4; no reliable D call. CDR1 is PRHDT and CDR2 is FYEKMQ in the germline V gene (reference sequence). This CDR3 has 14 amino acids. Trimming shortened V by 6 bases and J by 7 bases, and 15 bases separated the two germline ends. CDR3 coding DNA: TGTGCCAGCAGACCTCCGGGAATTACTGAAAAACTGTTTTTT. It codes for CASRPPGITEKLFF.

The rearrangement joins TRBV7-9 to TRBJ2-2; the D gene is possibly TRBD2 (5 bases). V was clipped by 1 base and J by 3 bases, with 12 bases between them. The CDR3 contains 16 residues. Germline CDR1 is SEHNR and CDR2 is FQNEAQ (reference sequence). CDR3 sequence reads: CASSLELGIYTGELFF. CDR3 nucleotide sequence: TGTGCCAGCAGCTTAGAGCTCGGGATTTACACCGGGGAGCTGTTTTTT.

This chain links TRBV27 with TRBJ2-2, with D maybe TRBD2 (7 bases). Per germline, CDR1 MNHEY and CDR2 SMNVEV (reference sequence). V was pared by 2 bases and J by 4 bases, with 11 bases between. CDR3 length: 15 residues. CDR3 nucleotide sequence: TGTGCCAGCAGTTTAGGGGGGGCTAGCACCGGGGAGCTGTTTTTT. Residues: CASSLGGASTGELFF.